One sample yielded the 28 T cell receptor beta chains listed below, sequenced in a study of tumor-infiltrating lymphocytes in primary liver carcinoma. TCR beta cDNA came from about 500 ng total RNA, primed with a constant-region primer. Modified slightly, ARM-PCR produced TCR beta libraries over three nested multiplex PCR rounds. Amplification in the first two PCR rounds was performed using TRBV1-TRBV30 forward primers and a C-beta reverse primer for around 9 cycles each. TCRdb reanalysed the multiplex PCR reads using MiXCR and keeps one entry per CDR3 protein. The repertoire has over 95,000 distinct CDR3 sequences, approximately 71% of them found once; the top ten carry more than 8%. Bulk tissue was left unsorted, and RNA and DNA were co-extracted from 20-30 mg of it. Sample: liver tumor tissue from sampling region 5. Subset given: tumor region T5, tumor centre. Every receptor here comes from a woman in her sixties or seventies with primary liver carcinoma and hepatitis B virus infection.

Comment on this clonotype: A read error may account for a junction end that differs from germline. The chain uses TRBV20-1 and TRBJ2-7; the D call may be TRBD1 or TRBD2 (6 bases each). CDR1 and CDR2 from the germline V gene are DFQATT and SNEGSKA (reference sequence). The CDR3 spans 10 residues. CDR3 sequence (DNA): TGCAGTACTAGCAGGGGTCTTCGGTACTTC. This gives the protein CSTSRGLRYF.

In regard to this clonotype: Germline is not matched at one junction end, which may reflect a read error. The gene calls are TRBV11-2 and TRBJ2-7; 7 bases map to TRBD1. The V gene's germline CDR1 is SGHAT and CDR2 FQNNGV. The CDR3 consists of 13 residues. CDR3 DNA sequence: TGTGCCAGCAACTTAGGACAGGTCTGGGAGCAGTACTTC. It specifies CASNLGQVWEQYF.

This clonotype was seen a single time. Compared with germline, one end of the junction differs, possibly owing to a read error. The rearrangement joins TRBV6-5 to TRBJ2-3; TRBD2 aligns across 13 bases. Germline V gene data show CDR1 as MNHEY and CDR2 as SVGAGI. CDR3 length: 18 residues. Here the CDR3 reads CASSYQPGLAGAVDMQYF. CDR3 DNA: TGTGCCAGCAGTTACCAACCTGGACTAGCGGGAGCCGTAGATATGCAGTATTTT.

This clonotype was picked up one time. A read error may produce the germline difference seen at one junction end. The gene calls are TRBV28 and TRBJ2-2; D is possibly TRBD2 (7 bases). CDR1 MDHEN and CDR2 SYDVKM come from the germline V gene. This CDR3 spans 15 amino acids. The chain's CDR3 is CASSGGAGLVGKLFF. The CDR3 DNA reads TGTGCCAGCAGTGGGGGGGCTGGTCTCGTCGGGAAGCTGTTTTTC.

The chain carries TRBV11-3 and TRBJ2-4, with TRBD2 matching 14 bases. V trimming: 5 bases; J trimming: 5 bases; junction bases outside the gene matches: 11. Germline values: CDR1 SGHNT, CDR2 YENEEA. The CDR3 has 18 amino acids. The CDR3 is CASSTARLAGGWENIQYF. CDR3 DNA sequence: TGTGCCAGCAGCACGGCCCGACTAGCGGGGGGGTGGGAAAACATTCAGTACTTC.

The CDR3 region is CASSKLLAGEGEQYF. Written as DNA, the CDR3 is TGTGCCAGCAGCAAACTACTAGCGGGAGAGGGTGAGCAGTACTTC. The chain carries TRBV28 and TRBJ2-7, with TRBD2 matching 11 bases. CDR3 size: 15 residues. Trimming took 6 bases from V and 7 from J; bases not matched to a gene: 11. Per germline, CDR1 MDHEN and CDR2 SYDVKM.

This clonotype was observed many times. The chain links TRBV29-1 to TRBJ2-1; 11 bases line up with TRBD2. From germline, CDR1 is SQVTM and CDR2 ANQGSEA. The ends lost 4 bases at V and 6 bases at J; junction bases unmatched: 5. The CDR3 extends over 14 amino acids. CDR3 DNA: TGCAGCGTTGTGCTTAGCGGGAGGGCCAATGAGCAGTTCTTC. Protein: CSVVLSGRANEQFF.

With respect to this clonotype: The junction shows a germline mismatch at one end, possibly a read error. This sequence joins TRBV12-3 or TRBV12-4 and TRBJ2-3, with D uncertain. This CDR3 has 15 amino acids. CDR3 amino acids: CASSFHVSNTDTQCF. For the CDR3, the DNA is TGTGCCAGCAGTTTTCATGTTTCTAACACAGATACGCAGTGTTTT.

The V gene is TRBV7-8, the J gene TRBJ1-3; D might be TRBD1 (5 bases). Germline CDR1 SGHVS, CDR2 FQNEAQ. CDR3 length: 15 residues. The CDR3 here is CTSSYRTGVGNTIYF. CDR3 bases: TGTACTAGCAGTTACCGAACGGGGGTCGGAAACACCATATATTTT. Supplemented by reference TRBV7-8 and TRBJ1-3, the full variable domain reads GAGVSQSPRYKVAKRGQDVALRCDPISGHVSLFWYQQALGQGPEFLTYFQNEAQLDKSGLPSDRFFAERPEGSVSTLKIQRTQQEDSAVYLCTSSYRTGVGNTIYFGEGSWLTVV.

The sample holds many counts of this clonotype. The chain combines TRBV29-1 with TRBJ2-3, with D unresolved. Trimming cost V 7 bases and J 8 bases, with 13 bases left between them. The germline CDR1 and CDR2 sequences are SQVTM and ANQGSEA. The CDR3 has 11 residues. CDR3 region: CSAALRGTQYF. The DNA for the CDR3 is TGCAGCGCTGCCCTTAGAGGTACGCAGTATTTT.

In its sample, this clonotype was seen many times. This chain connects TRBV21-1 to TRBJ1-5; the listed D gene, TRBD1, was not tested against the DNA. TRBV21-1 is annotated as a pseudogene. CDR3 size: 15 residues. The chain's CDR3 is CASSTGQGEEQPQHF. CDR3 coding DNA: TGTGCCAGCAGCACCGGACAGGGTGAGGAGCAGCCCCAGCATTTT.

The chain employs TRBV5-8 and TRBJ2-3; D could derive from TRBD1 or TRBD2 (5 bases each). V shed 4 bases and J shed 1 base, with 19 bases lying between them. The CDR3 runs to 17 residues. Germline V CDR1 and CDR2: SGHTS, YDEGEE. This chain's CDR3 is CASSLGDRGARTDTQYF. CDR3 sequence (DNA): TGTGCCAGCAGCCTGGGCGACCGAGGGGCGCGCACAGATACGCAGTATTTT.

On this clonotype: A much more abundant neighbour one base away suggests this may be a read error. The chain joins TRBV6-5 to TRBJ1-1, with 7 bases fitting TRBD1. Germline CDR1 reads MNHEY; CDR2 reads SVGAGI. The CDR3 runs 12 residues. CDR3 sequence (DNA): TGTGTCAGCAGTCCGGACAGGACGGTAAGGATCTTT. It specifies CVSSPDRTVRIF.

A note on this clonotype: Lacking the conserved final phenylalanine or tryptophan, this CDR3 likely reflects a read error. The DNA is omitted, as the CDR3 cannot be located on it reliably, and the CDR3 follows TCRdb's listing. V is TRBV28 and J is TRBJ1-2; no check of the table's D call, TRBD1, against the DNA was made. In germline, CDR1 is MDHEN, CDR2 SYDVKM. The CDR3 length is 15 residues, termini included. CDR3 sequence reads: CASSLVGQGYYGHTS.

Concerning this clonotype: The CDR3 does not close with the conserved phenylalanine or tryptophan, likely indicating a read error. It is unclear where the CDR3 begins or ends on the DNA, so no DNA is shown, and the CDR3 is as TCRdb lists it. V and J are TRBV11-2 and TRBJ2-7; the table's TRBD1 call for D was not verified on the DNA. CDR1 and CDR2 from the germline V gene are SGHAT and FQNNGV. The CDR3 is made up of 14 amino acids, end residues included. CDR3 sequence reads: CASSPPSGAGEQCL.

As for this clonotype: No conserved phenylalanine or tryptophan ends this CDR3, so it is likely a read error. The DNA of the CDR3 is TGTGCCAGCAGCACGGGGCTCGCAGGGGACTATATGGCCGATGAGCAGTTCTAC. Its translation is CASSTGLAGDYMADEQFY. The rearrangement links TRBV11-2 to TRBJ2-1, with a weak D call TRBD2 (7 bases). V shed 5 bases and J shed 8 bases, with 28 bases lying between them. Germline V gene sequence: CDR1 SGHAT, CDR2 FQNNGV. This CDR3 has 18 amino acids.

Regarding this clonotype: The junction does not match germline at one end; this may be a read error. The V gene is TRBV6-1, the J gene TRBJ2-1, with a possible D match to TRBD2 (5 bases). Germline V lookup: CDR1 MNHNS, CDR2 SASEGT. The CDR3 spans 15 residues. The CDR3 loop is CVSGREAGDYDEQFF. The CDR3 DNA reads TGTGTCAGCGGACGAGAGGCGGGTGACTACGATGAGCAGTTCTTC.

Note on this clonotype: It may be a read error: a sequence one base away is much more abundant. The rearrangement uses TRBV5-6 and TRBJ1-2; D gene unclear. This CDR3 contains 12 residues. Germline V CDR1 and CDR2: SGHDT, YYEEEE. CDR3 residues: CASSPRSGGYSF. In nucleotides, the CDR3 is TGTGCCAGCAGCCCTCGAAGCGGCGGCTACAGCTTC.

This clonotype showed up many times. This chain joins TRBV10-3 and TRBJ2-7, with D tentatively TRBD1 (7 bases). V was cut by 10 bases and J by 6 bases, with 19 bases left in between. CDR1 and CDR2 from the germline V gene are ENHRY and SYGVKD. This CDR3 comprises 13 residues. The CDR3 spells CATTDTQGGEQYF. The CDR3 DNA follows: TGTGCCACCACGGACACCCAGGGGGGCGAGCAGTACTTC.

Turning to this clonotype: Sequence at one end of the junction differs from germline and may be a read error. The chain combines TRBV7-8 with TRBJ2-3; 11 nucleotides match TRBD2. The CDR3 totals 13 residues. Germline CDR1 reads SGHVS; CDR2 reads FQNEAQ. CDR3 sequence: CANSLSPGLAAYF. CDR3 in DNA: TGTGCCAACAGCCTATCGCCGGGACTAGCGGCGTATTTT.

CDR3 coding DNA: TGCGCCAGCATCCAACCTTCCAGGCCGGAGGAGACCCAGTACTTC. This sequence encodes CASIQPSRPEETQYF. The chain joins TRBV5-1 to TRBJ2-5; D remains unclear. Trimming removed 6 bases at V and 5 bases at J, with 20 bases between. The CDR3 loop spans 15 amino acids. Germline loops: CDR1 SGHRS, CDR2 YFSETQ.

The CDR3 DNA is TGTGCCAGCAGCTTCAGCGGGAGGGAGCAGTACTTC. This translates into CASSFSGREQYF. J is TRBJ2-7 and V is TRBV11-2; 9 positions match TRBD2. The CDR3 length is 12 residues. V gave up 3 bases and J gave up 7 bases; unmatched junction bases: 1. CDR1 and CDR2 from the germline V gene are SGHAT and FQNNGV.

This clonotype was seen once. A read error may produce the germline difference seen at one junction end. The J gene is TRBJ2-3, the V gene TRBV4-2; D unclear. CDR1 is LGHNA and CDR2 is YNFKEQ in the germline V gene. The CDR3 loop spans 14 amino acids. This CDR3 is CARSQVGGTDTQYF. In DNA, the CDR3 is TGTGCCAGGAGCCAAGTCGGCGGTACAGATACGCAGTATTTT.

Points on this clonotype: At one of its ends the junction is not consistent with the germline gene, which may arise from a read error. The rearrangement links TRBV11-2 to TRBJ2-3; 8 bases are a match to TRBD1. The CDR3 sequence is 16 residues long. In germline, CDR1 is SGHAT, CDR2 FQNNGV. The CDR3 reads CTSSWGRQGAADTQYF. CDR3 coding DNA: TGTACCAGCAGCTGGGGGAGGCAGGGGGCGGCAGATACACAGTATTTT. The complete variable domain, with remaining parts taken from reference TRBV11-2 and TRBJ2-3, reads EAGVAQSPRYKIIEKRQSVAFWCNPISGHATLYWYQQILGQGPKLLIQFQNNGVVDDSQLPKDRFSAERLKGVDSTLKIQPAKLEDSAVYLCTSSWGRQGAADTQYFGPGTRLTVL.

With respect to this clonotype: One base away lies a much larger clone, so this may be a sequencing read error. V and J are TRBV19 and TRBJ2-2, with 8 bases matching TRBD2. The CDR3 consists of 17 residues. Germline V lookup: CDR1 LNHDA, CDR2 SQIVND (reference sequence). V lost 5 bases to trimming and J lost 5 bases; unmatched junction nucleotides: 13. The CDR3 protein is CASSPEGTSLKTGELFF. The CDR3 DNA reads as TGTGCCAGTAGTCCAGAAGGGACTAGTCTTAAGACCGGGGAGCTGTTTTTT.

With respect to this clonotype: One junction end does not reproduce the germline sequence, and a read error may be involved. This CDR3 is CTWSVLAEYNEQFF. DNA of the CDR3: TGTACCTGGAGTGTACTAGCCGAGTACAATGAGCAGTTCTTC. The chain employs TRBV30 and TRBJ2-1; D is possibly TRBD2 (6 bases). The CDR3 totals 14 residues. In germline, CDR1 is GTSNPN, CDR2 SVGIG (reference sequence).

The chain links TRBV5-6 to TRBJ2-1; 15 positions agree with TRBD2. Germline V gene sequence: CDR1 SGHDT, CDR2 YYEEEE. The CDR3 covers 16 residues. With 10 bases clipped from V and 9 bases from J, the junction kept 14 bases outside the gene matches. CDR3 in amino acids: CAGSLAPGLAGGEQFF. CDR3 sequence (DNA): TGTGCCGGTAGCTTGGCCCCGGGACTAGCGGGAGGTGAGCAGTTCTTC.

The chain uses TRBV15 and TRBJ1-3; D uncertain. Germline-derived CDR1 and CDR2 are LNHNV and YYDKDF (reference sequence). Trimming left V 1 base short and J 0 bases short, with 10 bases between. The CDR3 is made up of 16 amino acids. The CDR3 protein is CATSRGLSGSGNTIYF. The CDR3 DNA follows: TGTGCCACCAGCAGAGGGCTTTCCGGCTCTGGAAACACCATATATTTT.